This paragraph reports one T cell receptor beta chain. Its specificity is not known. The sample comes from a study of cytomegalovirus exposure and HLA in healthy donors. Study-level points and caveats: There were 164 TCR beta chains listed as cytomegalovirus-associated.

The germline V and J ends were trimmed by 5 bases and 2 bases, with 11 bases remaining between them. CDR3 length: 14 residues. Germline assignment: CDR1 LNHDA and CDR2 SQIVND (reference sequence). The PCR had 60 Vbeta and 13 Jbeta primers. Generated by immunoSEQ multiplex PCR, the TCRdb table keeps only in-frame clones and is missing some. Of some 110,000 clones listed, roughly 75% are singletons. The rearrangement joins TRBV19 to TRBJ2-3; D gene ambiguous. Source material: PBMCs. The TCR originated in a man in his forties in good health and CMV-seronegative. CDR3 loop: CASSDTGSTDTQYF. The CDR3 DNA is TGTGCCAGTAGTGATACCGGGTCCACAGATACGCAGTATTTT.